This record concerns one T cell receptor beta chain sequence. 13 Jbeta primers and 60 Vbeta primers were used for the PCR. Clones were read by immunoSEQ multiplex PCR, and TCRdb kept only the in-frame ones, dropping some. There are about 160,000 clones in the sample; approximately 81% occur only once, and 0.8% to 1.3% lies in the top ten. The length of the CDR3 is 14 residues. Germline V gives CDR1 MNHEY, CDR2 SMNVEV (reference sequence). Losses at the gene ends were 6 bases for V and 4 bases for J; bases not matched to a gene: 8. This entry belongs to a study of cytomegalovirus exposure and HLA in healthy donors.

The J gene is TRBJ2-5, the V gene TRBV27; TRBD2 aligns across 7 bases. The clonotype was recovered from a man aged 30 to 39 in good health and CMV-seronegative. Specimen: PBMCs. CDR3 amino acids: CASSRGRERETQYF. CDR3 in DNA: TGTGCCAGCAGCCGAGGGCGGGAGCGAGAGACCCAGTACTTC.